Following are 22 T cell receptor beta chains from one sample sequenced in a study of OX40 agonist ivuxolimab in advanced cancers. TCRdb keeps only in-frame clones here, not all; method: immunoSEQ multiplex PCR. This table has more than 12,000 clones, less than 85% appearing once. The source material was CD4+ or CD8+ T cells sorted from blood, sampled in a trial of the OX40 agonist ivuxolimab. All receptors derive from an adult with an advanced solid tumor such as melanoma, head and neck, liver or kidney cancer.

This clone was detected only once. The chain joins TRBV11-3 to TRBJ2-7; D is uncertain. Germline V gene lookup returns CDR1 SGHNT and CDR2 YENEEA. CDR3 length: 14 amino acids. The V end lost 1 base, the J end lost 1 base, and 8 bases lay between the germline ends. In nucleotides, the CDR3 is TGTGCCAGCAGCTTAGTCTACGGTTCCTACGAGCAGTACTTC. It encodes CASSLVYGSYEQYF.

This clone has only one observation. The chain is built from TRBV6-4 and TRBJ2-1, with unresolved D. Trimming removed 2 bases at V and 1 base at J, with 9 bases between. CDR3 length: 15 amino acids. Germline assignment: CDR1 MRHNA and CDR2 SNTAGT. CDR3 sequence (DNA): TGTGCCAGCAGTGACGTCGGCGATTCCTACAATGAGCAGTTCTTC. Its protein is CASSDVGDSYNEQFF.

CDR3 protein: CASSHPRDSPDTQYF. CDR3 in DNA: TGTGCCAGCAGCCATCCACGGGACAGTCCAGATACGCAGTATTTT. The rearrangement links TRBV14 to TRBJ2-3; 7 bases fit TRBD1. The CDR3 loop spans 15 amino acids. Trimming at V came to 3 bases and at J to 4 bases, leaving 7 bases not matched to a gene. CDR1 SGHDN and CDR2 FVKESK come from the germline V gene. Complete variable domain (other parts from reference TRBV14 and TRBJ2-3): EAGVTQFPSHSVIEKGQTVTLRCDPISGHDNLYWYRRVMGKEIKFLLHFVKESKQDESGMPNNRFLAERTGGTYSTLKVQPAELEDSGVYFCASSHPRDSPDTQYFGPGTRLTVL.

The chain joins TRBV6-4 to TRBJ2-5; D may be TRBD1 (6 bases). The CDR3 is 13 residues long. Trimming left V 5 bases short and J 2 bases short, with 9 bases between. Germline V gene lookup returns CDR1 MRHNA and CDR2 SNTAGT. CDR3 in amino acids: CASSPGTQETQYF. The CDR3 nucleotides are TGTGCCAGCAGTCCCGGGACACAAGAGACCCAGTACTTC.

The rearrangement joins TRBV29-1 to TRBJ1-5; 11 bases align to TRBD1. CDR3 size: 14 residues. Germline loops: CDR1 SQVTM, CDR2 ANQGSEA. V dropped 4 bases and J dropped 4; count of bases not matched to a gene: 3. This CDR3 reads CSVAGQGANQPQHF. The CDR3 nucleotides read TGCAGCGTTGCCGGACAGGGGGCGAATCAGCCCCAGCATTTT. The variable domain in full, completed from reference TRBV29-1 and TRBJ1-5, reads SAVISQKPSRDICQRGTSLTIQCQVDSQVTMMFWYRQQPGQSLTLIATANQGSEATYESGFVIDKFPISRPNLTFSTLTVSNMSPEDSSIYLCSVAGQGANQPQHFGDGTRLSIL.

This clone showed up just a few times. As DNA, the CDR3 is TGTGCCAGCAGTGACGAAGGGGCGGGTCCCTACGAGCAGTACTTC. The encoded protein is CASSDEGAGPYEQYF. The V call is TRBV6-1, the J call TRBJ2-7; possibly TRBD1 or TRBD2 for D (5 bases each). Germline CDR1 MNHNS, CDR2 SASEGT. The germline V and J ends were trimmed by 3 bases and 2 bases, with 14 bases remaining between them. This CDR3 is 15 amino acids long.

J is TRBJ2-7 and V is TRBV5-1; D is undetermined. Germline CDR1 is SGHRS and CDR2 is YFSETQ. This CDR3 region has 13 residues. Trimming left V 0 bases short and J 6 bases short, with 10 bases between. The CDR3 DNA is TGCGCCAGCAGCTTGGGTGGGAAGGGCGAGCAGTACTTC. Protein: CASSLGGKGEQYF.

The rearrangement uses TRBV28 and TRBJ2-7; 7 bases align to TRBD1. This CDR3 region has 15 residues. V shed 6 bases, J shed 4 bases, and the junction held 12 bases outside the gene matches. CDR1 MDHEN and CDR2 SYDVKM come from the germline V gene. This CDR3 reads CASSPISATGYEQYF. The CDR3 DNA follows: TGTGCCAGCAGCCCTATCTCTGCGACAGGGTACGAGCAGTACTTC.

The V and J genes are TRBV19 and TRBJ1-5, with a possible D match to TRBD1 (5 bases). Germline V lookup: CDR1 LNHDA, CDR2 SQIVND (reference sequence). The length of the CDR3 is 14 residues. The V and J ends lost 9 bases and 6 bases respectively, with 18 bases between them. The CDR3 nucleotides read TGTGCCAGCAAGTATGGGGGAGGGCGTCAGCCCCAGCATTTT. Protein product: CASKYGGGRQPQHF. The whole variable domain, remainder taken from reference TRBV19 and TRBJ1-5, is DGGITQSPKYLFRKEGQNVTLSCEQNLNHDAMYWYRQDPGQGLRLIYYSQIVNDFQKGDIAEGYSVSREKKESFPLTVTSAQKNPTAFYLCASKYGGGRQPQHFGDGTRLSIL.

The V gene is TRBV6-1, the J gene TRBJ2-7, with 10 nucleotides matching TRBD1. Germline CDR1 MNHNS, CDR2 SASEGT. The CDR3 length is 14 residues. The trim removed 7 bases at V and 3 bases at J, leaving 6 bases unmatched. CDR3 loop: CASTRWTGGYEQYF. The DNA of the CDR3 is TGTGCCAGCACAAGATGGACAGGGGGCTACGAGCAGTACTTC.

The chain combines TRBV6-6 with TRBJ2-7, with unresolved D. Germline loops: CDR1 MNHNY, CDR2 SVGAGI (reference sequence). The CDR3 has 12 residues. The V gene lost 2 bases and the J gene lost 2 bases, with 4 bases spanning the gap. CDR3 sequence: CASSYVPYEQYF. The DNA of the CDR3 is TGTGCCAGCAGTTACGTCCCCTACGAGCAGTACTTC.

The V and J genes are TRBV4-1 and TRBJ1-3, with unresolved D. V lost 6 bases and J lost 3, with 9 bases in between. Germline values: CDR1 MGHRA, CDR2 YSYEKL. The CDR3 has 13 residues. The CDR3 region has the DNA TGCGCCAGCAGGGGCTTAGTTGGAAACACCATATATTTT. Amino acid sequence: CASRGLVGNTIYF.

The V gene is TRBV11-3, the J gene TRBJ1-2, with TRBD1 identical over 7 bases. This CDR3 comprises 13 residues. V shed 10 bases, J shed 4 bases, and the junction held 9 bases outside the gene matches. Germline V lookup: CDR1 SGHNT, CDR2 YENEEA. The CDR3, as DNA: TGTGCCACCGCCCAGGGGGGGAGCTATGGCTACACCTTC. Residues: CATAQGGSYGYTF.

The chain is built from TRBV7-9 and TRBJ2-1; D remains unclear. The germline V gene encodes CDR1 SEHNR and CDR2 FQNEAQ (reference sequence). CDR3 length: 12 residues. V lost 4 bases and J 8 bases, leaving 9 bases between the germline ends. CDR3 nucleotide sequence: TGTGCCAGCAGCTCTAGGGTCTATGAGCAGTTCTTC. Its protein product is CASSSRVYEQFF.

This clone has only one observation. The chain links TRBV4-3 to TRBJ1-2, with 11 bases fitting TRBD1. Per germline, CDR1 LGHNA and CDR2 YSLEER. The CDR3 has 14 residues. The J segment lost 4 bases and the V segment lost 4 bases, leaving 2 bases of the junction unmatched. This CDR3 reads CASSPGQGVYGYTF. The CDR3 DNA follows: TGCGCCAGCAGCCCGGGACAGGGGGTCTATGGCTACACCTTC.

This chain joins TRBV11-2 and TRBJ1-1; TRBD1 agrees at 7 bases. Unmatched junction bases numbered 7, after V lost 2 bases and J lost 4 bases. CDR3 length: 15 amino acids. Germline V gene sequence: CDR1 SGHAT, CDR2 FQNNGV. The DNA for the CDR3 is TGTGCCAGCAGCTTAACTAGACAGGGCGGCACTGAAGCTTTCTTT. It codes for CASSLTRQGGTEAFF.

The CDR3 DNA reads as TGTGCCAGCAGTGTTTTAGGTAGCGACGAGCAGTACTTC. It yields the protein CASSVLGSDEQYF. This rearrangement joins TRBV6-1 to TRBJ2-7, with D possibly being TRBD2 (5 bases). With 4 bases removed from V and 5 bases from J, the gap between germline ends came to 12 bases. Germline V gene sequence: CDR1 MNHNS, CDR2 SASEGT. The CDR3 has 13 residues.

This rearrangement joins TRBV5-6 to TRBJ2-1; TRBD2 matches 8 bases. V dropped 4 bases and J dropped 8; count of bases not matched to a gene: 8. Per germline, CDR1 SGHDT and CDR2 YYEEEE. This CDR3 is built from 14 residues. The CDR3 region has the DNA TGTGCCAGCAGCCCGGGGGGGAGATTCGATGAGCAGTTCTTC. This encodes CASSPGGRFDEQFF.

V and J are TRBV5-6 and TRBJ2-7; 7 bases align to TRBD2. Germline CDR1 SGHDT, CDR2 YYEEEE. CDR3 length: 15 residues. J gave up 5 bases and V 0 bases, and 8 bases lay outside the gene matches. The CDR3 spells CASSLGGRELHEQYF. In DNA form, the CDR3 reads TGTGCCAGCAGCTTGGGTGGGCGGGAGCTTCACGAGCAGTACTTC. The full variable domain, with the rest looked up from reference TRBV5-6 and TRBJ2-7, is DAGVTQSPTHLIKTRGQQVTLRCSPKSGHDTVSWYQQALGQGPQFIFQYYEEEERQRGNFPDRFSGHQFPNYSSELNVNALLLGDSALYLCASSLGGRELHEQYFGPGTRLTVT.

J is TRBJ2-7 and V is TRBV4-1; TRBD1 is a possible D gene (6 bases). Per germline, CDR1 MGHRA and CDR2 YSYEKL. Trimming took off 4 bases at V and 2 bases at J, with 15 bases between the two ends. The CDR3 loop spans 15 amino acids. CDR3 in amino acids: CASSLYRQVPYEQYF. The CDR3 region has the DNA TGCGCCAGCAGCCTGTACCGACAGGTACCCTACGAGCAGTACTTC.

The rearrangement links TRBV4-2 to TRBJ2-7; D might be TRBD2 (5 bases). From germline, CDR1 is LGHNA and CDR2 YNFKEQ. Deletions cut 4 bases from V and 3 bases from J, with 16 bases between. This CDR3 is built from 15 residues. The CDR3 spells CASSPRSSDDYEQYF. Written as DNA, the CDR3 is TGTGCCAGCAGCCCCAGGAGTAGCGACGACTACGAGCAGTACTTC.

The V call is TRBV27, the J call TRBJ1-5, with TRBD1 as a possible D gene (6 bases). V lost 0 bases and J 6 bases, leaving 12 bases between the germline ends. This CDR3 spans 15 amino acids. Germline CDR1 is MNHEY and CDR2 is SMNVEV (reference sequence). CDR3 amino acids: CASSLSETGRQPQHF. The CDR3 coding sequence is TGTGCCAGCAGTTTATCGGAAACAGGGCGTCAGCCCCAGCATTTT.